This note documents a single T cell receptor beta chain sequence. Its antigen is currently unknown. TCRdb passed the 5' RACE reads through MiXCR, listing each CDR3 protein once. This repertoire shows some 290,000 distinct CDR3 sequences, about 20% found once; its top ten account for roughly 8%. The data belong to a study of CD8 T cells in ankylosing spondylitis. Whole-study findings and limits: According to the report, clones linked to the disease were significantly enriched in matched synovial fluid samples taken from ankylosing spondylitis patients. What appeared characteristic of ankylosing spondylitis blood was a TCR beta motif of several highly homologous variants.

The CDR3 spans 14 residues. V lost 9 bases, J lost 8 bases, and 7 bases stayed unmatched. V usage is TRBV12-3 or TRBV12-4 and J usage is TRBJ1-6; 10 bases fit TRBD1. The sequence was obtained from a male donor with ankylosing spondylitis or in good health (not recorded which). Sequenced material: blood, either unsorted or a sorted T cell fraction (not recorded which). The CDR3: CARSGQGIDSPLHF. Here the CDR3 DNA reads TGTGCCAGGTCGGGACAGGGGATCGATTCACCCCTCCACTTT.